The T cell receptor (beta chain) under discussion was sequenced for a study of shared clonotypes between healthy human individuals. The V segment lost 5 bases and the J segment 4 bases; nucleotides outside the gene matches: 3. The CDR3 loop spans 13 amino acids. Germline V gene sequence: CDR1 KGHSH, CDR2 LQKENI. Libraries were prepared by immunoSEQ multiplex PCR; TCRdb keeps only in-frame clonotypes and omits some of them. The table shows roughly 530,000 clones, with 90% to 96% occurring only once. The sample comprised naive CD4+ T cells sorted from blood. This sample's subset: CD45RA+ positively selected. The chain has TRBV18 and TRBJ2-3, with 7 bases fitting TRBD2. This TCR was sampled from a woman younger than 45 in good health. CDR3 region: CASSAREADTQYF. The DNA for the CDR3 is TGTGCCAGCTCAGCCCGGGAGGCAGATACGCAGTATTTT.